This T cell receptor (beta chain) came from a study of T cells after yellow fever vaccination. The table lists this clonotype with many counts. Its cognate antigen is unknown. Template switching with 5'RACE generated the TCR cDNA and added a universal primer site and UMIs. MiXCR was run by TCRdb on the 5' RACE reads, yielding one entry per CDR3 protein. The sample lists some 340,000 distinct CDR3 sequences; about 4% were seen once. Trimming removed 1 base from V and 4 bases from J, with 10 bases in between. This CDR3 spans 14 amino acids. Germline CDR1 reads SEHNR; CDR2 reads FQNEAQ (reference sequence). Study results and limitations: Post-booster reappearance was seen for most primary-vaccination clones (roughly 96% CD4, 80% to 90% CD8). The bulk population could contribute abundant contaminating clonotypes to FACS-sorted repertoires.

The clonotype was recovered from a man between 18 and 35 years old who received the YFV17D yellow fever vaccine. Specimen: PBMCs, collected 5 days after the yellow fever booster vaccination. The chain combines TRBV7-9 with TRBJ2-5; unclear D gene. The CDR3 DNA reads TGTGCCAGCAGCTTAGGTGTCGGCGGAGAGACCCAGTACTTC. This gives the protein CASSLGVGGETQYF.